These 4 T cell receptor beta chains were sequenced from one sample in a study of T cell responses to AZD1222 COVID-19 vaccine. Measured with immunoSEQ multiplex PCR; TCRdb has only the in-frame clones, and not every one. The table records more than 150,000 clones, more than 85% of them present only once. The sequences come from peripheral blood, collected on day 0 of AZD1222 vaccination. These receptor sequences come from an adult in good health.

This sequence joins TRBV5-4 and TRBJ1-3; D gene unclear. Germline-derived CDR1 and CDR2 are SGHNT and YYREEE (reference sequence). The CDR3 has 16 amino acids. V lost 0 bases and J lost 0, with 10 bases in between. In nucleotides, the CDR3 is TGTGCCAGCAGCTTGGGGAACGGACTCTCTGGAAACACCATATATTTT. Translating it yields CASSLGNGLSGNTIYF.

This clone was seen once. This chain joins TRBV6-5 and TRBJ1-2; unclear D gene. There are 14 residues in the CDR3. Trimming took 2 bases from V and 4 from J, leaving 11 bases between them. The germline gives CDR1 MNHEY, CDR2 SVGAGI. CDR3 DNA sequence: TGTGCCAGCAGTTACAGGAGAAGTTTCTATGGCTACACCTTC. Amino acid sequence: CASSYRRSFYGYTF.

The J gene is TRBJ2-7, the V gene TRBV27; 8 nucleotides agree with TRBD1. Germline CDR1 MNHEY, CDR2 SMNVEV (reference sequence). The CDR3 has 13 residues. After removal of 5 bases from V and 9 bases from J, the junction contained 9 bases not matched to a gene. CDR3: CASSPGQGRGQYF. DNA of the CDR3: TGTGCCAGCAGTCCCGGACAGGGAAGGGGGCAGTACTTC.

The chain joins TRBV2 to TRBJ2-2; no clear D. Trimming shortened V by 5 bases and J by 5 bases, and 9 bases separated the two germline ends. The CDR3 sequence is 13 residues long. Germline loops: CDR1 SNHLY, CDR2 FYNNEI. CDR3 sequence (DNA): TGTGCCAGCAGTCGTGACCAGACCGGGGAGCTGTTTTTT. It is translated as CASSRDQTGELFF. The full variable domain, completed using reference TRBV2 and TRBJ2-2, is EPEVTQTPSHQVTQMGQEVILRCVPISNHLYFYWYRQILGQKVEFLVSFYNNEISEKSEIFDDQFSVERPDGSNFTLKIRSTKLEDSAMYFCASSRDQTGELFFGEGSRLTVL.